A selection of T cell receptor beta chains follows, all from one sample in a study of CD8+CD57+ T cells in acquired aplastic anemia. TCRdb re-derived calls from the reads in MiXCR, one entry per CDR3 protein. The repertoire includes 200,000 or so distinct CDR3 sequences, under 50% of them detected once, and about 20% sits in the top ten. Sample: sorted CD4+, CD8+, or CD8+CD57+ T cells (not recorded which) from PBMCs. The receptor source for this set is a human donor with aplastic anemia. Both conserved end residues are part of each CDR3. A D gene is named only where the DNA matches it firmly. Clone size, where shown, is once, few, many, or a class for clones that have expanded.

clone_size | d_call | j_call | cdr3_length | v_call | cdr3_aa | cdr3_nt
. | TRBD1 | TRBJ2-7 | 15 | TRBV29-1 | CSAIATGGNAGEQYF | TGCAGCGCTATCGCGACAGGGGGCAATGCCGGCGAGCAGTACTTC
many | . | TRBJ1-1 | 14 | TRBV7-9 | CASSPGTTNTEAFF | TGTGCCAGCAGCCCGGGGACAACGAACACTGAAGCTTTCTTT
many | . | TRBJ2-7 | 15 | TRBV2 | CASSPTGYSSYEQYF | TGTGCCAGCAGTCCTACAGGTTATAGCTCCTACGAGCAGTACTTC
many | . | TRBJ1-2 | 13 | TRBV5-1 | CASRVENNYGYTF | TGCGCCAGCAGGGTGGAAAATAACTATGGCTACACCTTC
. | TRBD1 | TRBJ2-3 | 13 | TRBV3-1 | CASRRTGSDTQYF | TGTGCCAGCAGACGGACAGGGTCAGATACGCAGTATTTT
many | . | TRBJ2-2 | 19 | TRBV5-1 | CASSLAISAGQRNTGELFF | TGCGCCAGCAGCTTGGCAATTTCAGCGGGACAGCGAAACACCGGGGAGCTGTTTTTT
few | TRBD2 | TRBJ2-5 | 15 | TRBV5-1 | CVSSSLAGGQETQYF | TGCGTCAGCAGCTCACTAGCGGGGGGCCAAGAGACCCAGTACTTC
. | . | TRBJ2-6 | 16 | TRBV7-9 | CASSLVDSRRANVLTF | TGTGCCAGCAGCTTGGTGGACTCCCGACGAGCCAACGTCCTGACTTTC
. | . | TRBJ2-5 | 15 | TRBV7-3 | CASSYETASGGTQYF | TGTGCCAGCAGTTACGAGACAGCGAGTGGGGGGACCCAGTACTTC
. | TRBD1 | TRBJ1-1 | 12 | TRBV15 | CATSQRTGVAFF | TGTGCCACCAGCCAGAGGACAGGCGTAGCTTTCTTT
. | TRBD1 | TRBJ1-6 | 14 | TRBV15 | CATSRGDSNSPLHF | TGTGCCACCAGCAGAGGGGACAGCAATTCACCCCTCCACTTT
. | TRBD1 | TRBJ1-6 | 13 | TRBV20-1 | CSARDRGNSPLHF | TGCAGTGCTAGGGACAGGGGAAATTCACCCCTCCACTTT
many | . | TRBJ1-2 | 12 | TRBV3-1 | CASSPGPHGYTF | TGTGCCAGCAGCCCCGGACCACATGGCTACACCTTC
few | TRBD1 | TRBJ2-6 | 20 | TRBV7-6 | CASSPNPVRTGSGGANVLTF | TGTGCCAGCAGCCCAAATCCAGTTAGGACAGGGTCAGGTGGGGCCAACGTCCTGACTTTC
. | . | TRBJ2-3 | 13 | TRBV7-2 | CASSPRLRDTQYF | TGTGCCAGCAGCCCCCGACTCCGTGATACGCAGTATTTT
. | . | TRBJ1-4 | 13 | TRBV10-3 | CAISVYENEKLFF | TGTGCCATCAGCGTTTATGAGAACGAAAAACTGTTTTTT
. | . | TRBJ2-6 | 17 | TRBV7-3 | CASSPHYGYPGANVLTF | TGTGCCAGCAGCCCACATTACGGCTACCCTGGGGCCAACGTCCTGACTTTC
few | TRBD1 | TRBJ1-3 | 15 | TRBV6-6 | CASTSGQYSGNTIYF | TGTGCCAGCACCTCGGGACAGTACTCTGGAAACACCATATATTTT
once | . | TRBJ2-1 | 13 | TRBV30 | CAARTEVFNEQFF | TGTGCCGCTAGGACAGAGGTTTTTAATGAGCAGTTCTTC
many | . | TRBJ2-3 | 17 | TRBV5-5 | CASSVAVWLAPPDTQYF | TGTGCCAGCAGCGTAGCCGTTTGGCTCGCCCCCCCAGATACGCAGTATTTT
. | . | TRBJ2-5 | 15 | TRBV19 | CASSGGYSLQETQYF | TGTGCCAGTAGTGGGGGGTACAGTCTTCAAGAGACCCAGTACTTC
. | TRBD1 | TRBJ2-7 | 12 | TRBV10-2 | CASSATGHEQYF | TGCGCCAGCAGTGCGACAGGGCACGAGCAGTACTTC
. | TRBD2 | TRBJ2-1 | 16 | TRBV7-2 | CASSRRLAGIYNEQFF | TGTGCCAGCAGCCGAAGACTAGCGGGGATCTACAATGAGCAGTTCTTC
. | . | TRBJ1-1 | 13 | TRBV7-9 | CASSFSDNTEAFF | TGTGCCAGCAGCTTTTCAGACAACACTGAAGCTTTCTTT
. | . | TRBJ1-5 | 13 | TRBV5-1 | CASSLQIDQPQHF | TGCGCCAGCAGCCTACAGATAGACCAGCCCCAGCATTTT
many | . | TRBJ1-5 | 14 | TRBV12-3/TRBV12-4 | CASSFWGSNQPQHF | TGTGCCAGCAGTTTCTGGGGGAGCAATCAGCCCCAGCATTTT
many | TRBD1 | TRBJ2-2 | 15 | TRBV19 | CASSAGTGDTGELFF | TGTGCCAGTAGTGCCGGGACAGGGGACACCGGGGAGCTGTTTTTT
. | . | TRBJ1-2 | 13 | TRBV7-2 | CASSQDINYGYTF | TGTGCCAGCAGCCAGGACATTAACTATGGCTACACCTTC
. | . | TRBJ1-4 | 18 | TRBV4-1 | CASSSIIPSKTTNEKLFF | TGCGCCAGCAGTTCAATAATCCCCAGCAAAACAACTAATGAAAAACTGTTTTTT
once | . | TRBJ2-7 | 13 | TRBV20-1 | CSVEAGIRGEQYF | TGCAGCGTTGAGGCCGGGATTAGGGGCGAGCAGTACTTC
. | . | TRBJ1-1 | 15 | TRBV5-1 | CASSQLQGTDTEAFF | TGCGCCAGCAGCCAGCTGCAGGGAACCGACACTGAAGCTTTCTTT
many | . | TRBJ1-2 | 16 | TRBV19 | CASSIIRQKFNYGYTF | TGTGCCAGTAGTATAATACGACAAAAATTTAACTATGGCTACACCTTC
once | . | TRBJ1-1 | 14 | TRBV15 | CATSHGRMNTEAFF | TGTGCCACCAGCCATGGACGGATGAACACTGAAGCTTTCTTT
. | . | TRBJ1-5 | 16 | TRBV6-2/TRBV6-3 | CASRSDSRYSNQPQHF | TGTGCCAGCAGATCAGACAGCCGTTATAGCAATCAGCCCCAGCATTTT
. | TRBD1 | TRBJ2-4 | 13 | TRBV7-2 | CASSPDRGDIQYF | TGCGCCAGCAGCCCGGACAGGGGGGACATTCAGTACTTC
few | . | TRBJ1-1 | 14 | TRBV19 | CASSIRLMNTEAFF | TGTGCCAGTAGTATCAGGCTGATGAACACTGAAGCTTTCTTT
many | . | TRBJ2-7 | 15 | TRBV5-1 | CASSLGDELSAEQYF | TGCGCCAGCAGCTTGGGGGACGAATTGAGTGCCGAGCAGTACTTC
. | . | TRBJ2-7 | 16 | TRBV20-1 | CSAHHAIQGSRYEQYF | TGCAGTGCTCACCACGCCATACAGGGTAGTAGGTACGAGCAGTACTTC
. | . | TRBJ1-5 | 12 | TRBV20-1 | CSCRVGDQPQHF | TGCAGCTGCAGGGTTGGAGATCAGCCCCAGCATTTT
many | TRBD1 | TRBJ1-2 | 14 | TRBV19 | CASSNAGTGYGYTF | TGTGCCAGTAGCAACGCCGGGACAGGCTATGGCTACACCTTC
. | . | TRBJ2-3 | 14 | TRBV2 | CASTYMGATDTQYF | TGTGCCAGCACCTACATGGGGGCCACAGATACGCAGTATTTT
. | . | TRBJ1-1 | 15 | TRBV6-5 | CASSRLGPSGTEAYF | TGTGCCAGCAGTCGACTAGGACCGTCGGGGACTGAAGCTTACTTT
. | . | TRBJ2-7 | 13 | TRBV7-7 | CASSLAGEGEQYF | TGTGCCAGCAGCTTAGCCGGAGAGGGCGAGCAGTACTTC